The next 4 T cell receptor beta chains were all read from a single sample in a study of T-cell memory formation after mild COVID-19. MiXCR was run by TCRdb on the 5' RACE reads, yielding one entry per CDR3 protein. The table has about 290,000 distinct CDR3 sequences, roughly 18% seen once. Sequenced input: PBMCs or a T cell subset sorted from them (not recorded which). The receptor source for this set is a man between 18 and 35 years old who had mild COVID-19 (a few samples of this study predate the infection). Cell type and time point are not known.

The chain employs TRBV19 and TRBJ2-3; 8 nucleotides align to TRBD2. With 8 bases clipped from V and 1 base from J, the junction kept 11 bases outside the gene matches. The CDR3 spans 16 residues. Per germline, CDR1 LNHDA and CDR2 SQIVND (reference sequence). The CDR3 nucleotides are TGTGCCAGTTCCCCTTTAGCGGGGCGCCGCACAGATACGCAGTATTTT. It encodes CASSPLAGRRTDTQYF.

This chain joins TRBV6-2 or TRBV6-3 and TRBJ1-6; D not certain. CDR3 length equals 12 residues. CDR1 MNHEY and CDR2 SVGEGT come from the germline V gene. CDR3 nucleotides: TGTGCAAGCCGGGGATGGAATTCACCCCTCCACTTT. This gives the protein CASRGWNSPLHF.

This clonotype was detected a few times. This chain links TRBV7-6 with TRBJ2-2, with D uncertain. CDR3 length equals 17 residues. Trimming left V 1 base short and J 0 bases short, with 12 bases between. CDR1 and CDR2 from the germline V gene are SGHVS and FNYEAQ. The CDR3 nucleotides are TGTGCCAGCAGCTTAGTTGGGTGGACGGCGAACACCGGGGAGCTGTTTTTT. Protein: CASSLVGWTANTGELFF. The variable domain in full, completed from reference TRBV7-6 and TRBJ2-2, reads GAGVSQSPRYKVTKRGQDVALRCDPISGHVSLYWYRQALGQGPEFLTYFNYEAQQDKSGLPNDRFSAERPEGSISTLTIQRTEQRDSAMYRCASSLVGWTANTGELFFGEGSRLTVL.

This clonotype was detected ten times or more. The chain employs TRBV27 and TRBJ2-7; D remains unclear. Germline V gene lookup returns CDR1 MNHEY and CDR2 SMNVEV (reference sequence). This CDR3 has 14 amino acids. V was trimmed by 5 bases and J by 2 bases, leaving 13 bases between them. This CDR3 is CASSPFRAAYEQYF. The DNA of the CDR3 is TGTGCCAGCAGTCCCTTTCGAGCAGCCTACGAGCAGTACTTC.